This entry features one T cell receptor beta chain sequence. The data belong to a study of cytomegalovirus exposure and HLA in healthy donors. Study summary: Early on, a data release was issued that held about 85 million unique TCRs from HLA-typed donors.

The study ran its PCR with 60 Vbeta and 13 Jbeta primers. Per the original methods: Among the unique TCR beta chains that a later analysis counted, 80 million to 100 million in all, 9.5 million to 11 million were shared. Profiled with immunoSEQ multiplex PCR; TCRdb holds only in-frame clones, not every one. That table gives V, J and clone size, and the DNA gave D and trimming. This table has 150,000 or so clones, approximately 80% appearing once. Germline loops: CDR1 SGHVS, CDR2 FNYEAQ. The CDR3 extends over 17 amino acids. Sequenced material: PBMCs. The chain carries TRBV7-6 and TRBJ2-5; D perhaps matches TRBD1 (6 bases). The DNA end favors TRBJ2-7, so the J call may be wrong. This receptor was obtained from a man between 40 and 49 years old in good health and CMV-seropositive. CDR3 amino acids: CASSTSTGTSRTYEQYF. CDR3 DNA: TGTGCCAGCAGCACGTCAACTGGGACATCGAGGACCTACGAGCAGTACTTC.